This TCR beta chain was profiled in a study of T cells in Graves' hyperthyroidism and ophthalmopathy. Study context: Before any treatment, at initial diagnosis, peripheral blood was collected.

Turning to this clonotype: One end of the junction does not line up with germline, which may come from a read error.

Germline V lookup: CDR1 MNHEY, CDR2 SVGAGI. The CDR3 covers 15 residues. Amplification of TCR beta CDR3 regions used RNA as the template. Researchers ran a first-round RT-PCR on the TCR CDR3 using the HTBI primer set. TCRdb ran MiXCR on the multiplex PCR reads and lists one entry per CDR3 protein. This sample has around 530,000 distinct CDR3 sequences; 15% to 20% occur once, and the top ten carry 17%. V usage is TRBV6-5 and J usage is TRBJ2-7; 7 nucleotides agree with TRBD2. This clonotype was obtained from a woman younger than 35 with Graves' ophthalmopathy. The sequencing input was blood. The CDR3: CVSSYPRRAGDEQYF. The CDR3 DNA follows: TGTGTCAGCAGTTACCCTAGAAGGGCGGGAGACGAGCAGTACTTC.